These 10 T cell receptor beta chains originate from one sample sequenced in a study of cytomegalovirus exposure and HLA in healthy donors. PCR employed 60 Vbeta and 13 Jbeta primers. The data were produced by immunoSEQ multiplex PCR, yet TCRdb's version contains in-frame clones alone and is incomplete. The table has 150,000 to 200,000 clones, 82% seen once. Sequencing was done on a sample of PBMCs. The receptors derive from a male donor in good health and CMV-seronegative.

V usage is TRBV7-7 and J usage is TRBJ2-1; 10 bases are a match to TRBD1. This CDR3 is 16 amino acids long. V lost 3 bases, J lost 2 bases, and 4 bases stayed unmatched. Germline assignment: CDR1 SSHAT and CDR2 FNYEAQ (reference sequence). The CDR3 bases are TGTGCCAGCAGCTTGGGGACAGGGGCAGCCTACAATGAGCAGTTCTTC. This sequence encodes CASSLGTGAAYNEQFF.

J is TRBJ1-1 and V is TRBV5-6, with D perhaps TRBD1 (5 bases). The germline CDR1 and CDR2 sequences are SGHDT and YYEEEE. V gave up 1 base and J gave up 4 bases, with 14 bases separating them. The CDR3 is 15 amino acids. The CDR3 spells CASSLFRGATTEAFF. The DNA for the CDR3 is TGTGCCAGCAGCTTGTTTAGGGGCGCGACCACTGAAGCTTTCTTT.

V usage is TRBV2 and J usage is TRBJ1-3; 8 bases line up with TRBD1. V was pared by 5 bases and J by 4 bases, with 7 bases of the junction left unmatched. The CDR3 covers 15 residues. Per the germline V gene, CDR1 is SNHLY and CDR2 is FYNNEI. CDR3 sequence (DNA): TGTGCCAGCAGTATGCGGACAGGGATGGGAAACACCATATATTTT. This encodes CASSMRTGMGNTIYF.

The chain combines TRBV15 with TRBJ1-5; D is possibly TRBD1 (6 bases). V lost 3 bases and J lost 2, with 14 bases in between. This CDR3 has 16 amino acids. The V gene's germline CDR1 is LNHNV and CDR2 YYDKDF (reference sequence). As DNA, the CDR3 is TGTGCCACCAGCAGGGGGGCCAGAGGCGGCAATCAGCCCCAGCATTTT. Its translation: CATSRGARGGNQPQHF.

The rearrangement uses TRBV7-2 and TRBJ2-7; 8 positions agree with TRBD2. The CDR3 is 15 residues long. CDR1 SGHTA and CDR2 FQGNSA come from the germline V gene. V shed 2 bases and J 6 bases; nucleotides not matched to a gene: 9. In nucleotides, the CDR3 is TGTGCCAGCAGCTTAAATAGCGGGAAGGGTCGCGAGCAGTACTTC. This gives the protein CASSLNSGKGREQYF.

The V gene is TRBV7-3, the J gene TRBJ2-5; TRBD1 aligns across 7 bases. Germline V CDR1 and CDR2: SGHTA, FQGTGA. V was pared by 3 bases and J by 1 base, with 5 bases of the junction left unmatched. This CDR3 is built from 15 residues. This CDR3 reads CASSLGPGGQETQYF. In nucleotides, the CDR3 is TGTGCCAGCAGCTTGGGTCCAGGGGGCCAAGAGACCCAGTACTTC.

The chain joins TRBV9 to TRBJ2-1, with TRBD1 matching 9 bases. There are 13 residues in the CDR3. Germline CDR1 is SGDLS and CDR2 is YYNGEE. The ends lost 4 bases at V and 9 bases at J; junction bases unmatched: 5. As DNA, the CDR3 is TGTGCCAGCAGCACCGGGACAGGGACTGAGCAGTTCTTC. Translation: CASSTGTGTEQFF.

V gene TRBV5-8 combines with J gene TRBJ1-5, with 12 nucleotides matching TRBD1. V lost 4 bases, J lost 6 bases, and 8 bases stayed unmatched. Germline-derived CDR1 and CDR2 are SGHTS and YDEGEE. This CDR3 has 16 amino acids. Written as DNA, the CDR3 is TGTGCCAGCAGCAAAGGGACAGGGGGCAGGGGTCAGCCCCAGCATTTT. It specifies CASSKGTGGRGQPQHF.

V and J are TRBV6-9 and TRBJ1-6, with D maybe TRBD1 (5 bases). The germline V gene encodes CDR1 MNHGY and CDR2 SVAAGI. The V gene lost 7 bases and the J gene lost 4 bases, with 20 bases spanning the gap. The CDR3 has 17 amino acids. The DNA for the CDR3 is TGTGCCAGCACCAAATTTTTGAATCGGGGGTATAATTCACCCCTCCACTTT. Amino acid sequence: CASTKFLNRGYNSPLHF.

J is TRBJ2-3 and V is TRBV5-1; 7 nucleotides agree with TRBD2. The CDR3 is 15 residues long. The J segment lost 2 bases and the V segment lost 4 bases, leaving 7 bases of the junction unmatched. Per the germline V gene, CDR1 is SGHRS and CDR2 is YFSETQ. In DNA, the CDR3 is TGCGCCAGCAGCCTCGGGACTATAGACACAGATACGCAGTATTTT. As protein: CASSLGTIDTDTQYF.